The 6 T cell receptor beta chains in this list originate from one sample, sequenced in a study of vaccination and CD4 T cells after COVID-19. The treatment is: approximately nine-day PBMC culture with coronavirus spike peptide pools or control peptides (ViraFEST assay). Antigen specificity for these receptors is unknown. The Oncomine TCR Beta short-read assay sequenced DNA from cultured CD4+ T cells. TCRdb analysed the PCR reads with MiXCR anew, one entry per CDR3 protein. The sample carries more than 6,500 distinct CDR3 sequences, roughly two thirds recorded once. The source material was CD4+ T cells from blood, cultured in vitro. The receptors here all came from a human donor who had recovered from COVID-19.

This clonotype was picked up a small number of times. The chain is built from TRBV20-1 and TRBJ1-6; D is perhaps TRBD1 (6 bases). V gave up 5 bases and J gave up 6 bases, with 14 bases separating them. CDR1 is DFQATT, CDR2 SNEGSKA, per germline (reference sequence). The CDR3 is 14 residues long. In DNA, the CDR3 is TGCAGTGCTGCCGGACAGCCCTCTAATTCACCCCTCCACTTT. Encoded protein: CSAAGQPSNSPLHF.

V usage is TRBV20-1 and J usage is TRBJ2-7, with TRBD1 identical over 8 bases. In germline, CDR1 is DFQATT, CDR2 SNEGSKA (reference sequence). This CDR3 is 15 amino acids long. Trimming removed 2 bases from V and 2 bases from J; junction bases left unmatched: 8. CDR3 in amino acids: CSARTFRDRTYEQYF. The DNA of the CDR3 is TGCAGTGCTAGAACCTTCCGGGACAGGACCTACGAGCAGTACTTC.

V and J are TRBV20-1 and TRBJ1-1, with TRBD1 identical over 8 bases. Germline lookup yields CDR1 DFQATT and CDR2 SNEGSKA (reference sequence). Trimming removed 1 base from V and 0 bases from J; junction bases left unmatched: 7. The length of the CDR3 is 16 residues. The CDR3 sequence is CSARGTDRGLNTEAFF. The CDR3 DNA is TGCAGTGCTAGAGGGACTGACAGGGGACTGAACACTGAAGCTTTCTTT.

This clonotype came up once. The chain is built from TRBV18 and TRBJ2-5; possibly TRBD2 for D (5 bases). The CDR3 extends over 12 amino acids. V lost 3 bases, J lost 5 bases, and 7 bases lay in between. CDR1 and CDR2 from the germline V gene are KGHSH and LQKENI. In nucleotides, the CDR3 is TGTGCCAGCTCACCCCAGCGGGAGACCCAGTACTTC. Translation: CASSPQRETQYF.

This clonotype was counted only a few times. This chain joins TRBV20-1 and TRBJ2-5; tentatively, D is TRBD2 (6 bases). The CDR3 length is 13 residues. Germline CDR1 and CDR2: DFQATT and SNEGSKA (reference sequence). Deletions cut 6 bases from V and 2 bases from J, with 13 bases between. The CDR3 reads CSAPHGGQETQYF. Here the CDR3 DNA reads TGCAGTGCCCCCCACGGGGGTCAAGAGACCCAGTACTTC.

This rearrangement joins TRBV7-2 to TRBJ2-5; D is unclear. This CDR3 has 15 amino acids. The germline gives CDR1 SGHTA, CDR2 FQGNSA. V was shortened by 5 bases and J by 1 base, with 14 bases between the two germline ends. The CDR3 is CASSPVGFSQETQYF. CDR3 coding DNA: TGTGCCAGCAGCCCAGTGGGTTTCTCCCAAGAGACCCAGTACTTC.